The entry below describes one T cell receptor beta chain. The antigen is undetermined. This specimen belongs to a study of T and B cells in COVID-19 patients. Multiplex PCR with BIOMED2 TRB-A/B primer pools amplified TRB rearrangements. TCRdb redid the calling of the multiplex PCR reads with MiXCR, one entry per CDR3 protein. The sample has over 2,000 distinct CDR3 sequences, around a quarter seen once. V was trimmed by 5 bases and J by 0 bases, leaving 10 bases between them. Per germline, CDR1 MNHNS and CDR2 SASEGT. The CDR3 is made up of 14 amino acids. Each TRB amplification used roughly 240-550 ng of genomic DNA from blood. Overall study results and limits: Few blood samples existed from mildly ill patients during symptoms or early in severe cases.

The V gene is TRBV6-1, the J gene TRBJ1-1, with D maybe TRBD1 (6 bases). This receptor was obtained from a human donor with active COVID-19. The sample taken for sequencing was blood. The CDR3 protein is CASSTTGLNTEAFF. The CDR3 DNA sequence: TGTGCCAGCAGTACCACAGGGCTGAACACTGAAGCTTTCTTT.